Below are 30 T cell receptor beta chains sequenced from a single sample in a study of cytomegalovirus exposure and HLA in healthy donors. PCR primers comprised 60 Vbeta and 13 Jbeta primers. Libraries were prepared by immunoSEQ multiplex PCR; TCRdb keeps only in-frame clonotypes and omits some of them. The sample lists 100,000 to 120,000 clones, 65% to 75% occurring once. Sequencing was done on a sample of PBMCs. The origin of the receptors is a woman between 40 and 55 years old in good health and CMV-seropositive.

The gene calls are TRBV6-5 and TRBJ2-2, with D unclear. Germline V gene sequence: CDR1 MNHEY, CDR2 SVGAGI. V shed 4 bases and J shed 5 bases, with 5 bases lying between them. This CDR3 is built from 12 residues. The CDR3 DNA is TGTGCCAGCAGTTCCCCTACCGGGGAGCTGTTTTTT. It yields the protein CASSSPTGELFF.

This clone was picked up a small number of times. The CDR3 nucleotides read TGTGCCAGCAGTCAACCGGGACGACAGGGCTACGAGCAGTACTTC. It encodes CASSQPGRQGYEQYF. The V and J genes are TRBV6-5 and TRBJ2-7; TRBD1 matches 7 bases. With 5 bases clipped from V and 3 bases from J, the junction kept 10 bases outside the gene matches. The CDR3 has 15 amino acids. Germline CDR1 is MNHEY and CDR2 is SVGAGI.

This clone is a singleton in its sample. The chain combines TRBV6-5 with TRBJ1-5; tentative D call: TRBD1 (6 bases). The CDR3 is 14 residues long. Germline V CDR1 and CDR2: MNHEY, SVGAGI. V lost 6 bases and J lost 7, with 16 bases in between. CDR3 bases: TGTGCCAGCAGAGAGTCGGGGGGGCAGCAGCCCCAGCATTTT. This translates into CASRESGGQQPQHF.

This sequence joins TRBV29-1 and TRBJ2-7, with D possibly being TRBD2 (5 bases). Trimming left V 3 bases short and J 7 bases short, with 16 bases between. The CDR3 length is 13 residues. In germline, CDR1 is SQVTM, CDR2 ANQGSEA. The CDR3 spells CSVDPADGDEQYF. CDR3 coding DNA: TGCAGCGTTGACCCCGCGGACGGGGATGAGCAGTACTTC.

This CDR3 reads CASRPTGRGELFF. The CDR3 nucleotides read TGTGCCAGTCGACCGACAGGGAGGGGGGAGCTGTTTTTT. The V gene is TRBV6-1, the J gene TRBJ2-2; D is possibly TRBD1 (7 bases). Germline V gene data show CDR1 as MNHNS and CDR2 as SASEGT. V lost 9 bases and J lost 8, with 16 bases in between. CDR3 size: 13 residues.

This chain links TRBV9 with TRBJ2-5, with a weak D call TRBD2 (5 bases). V lost 4 bases to trimming and J lost 7 bases, with 14 bases between them. Germline V gene sequence: CDR1 SGDLS, CDR2 YYNGEE. The CDR3 has 13 residues. CDR3 sequence (DNA): TGTGCCAGCAGCACTAGTCACGGCGGGACCCAGTACTTC. It encodes CASSTSHGGTQYF.

V is TRBV4-1 and J is TRBJ1-3; 8 bases line up with TRBD1. The length of the CDR3 is 18 residues. In germline, CDR1 is MGHRA, CDR2 YSYEKL. The ends lost 1 base at V and 0 bases at J; junction bases unmatched: 8. The CDR3: CASSQAVGGQGSGNTIYF. The CDR3 DNA follows: TGCGCCAGCAGCCAAGCCGTAGGAGGACAGGGCTCTGGAAACACCATATATTTT.

This chain connects TRBV25-1 to TRBJ1-1; weak D call: TRBD1 (6 bases). Per the germline V gene, CDR1 is MGHDK and CDR2 is SYGVNS. The CDR3 has 17 amino acids. V was cut by 7 bases and J by 1 base, with 22 bases left in between. CDR3 region: CASTVIRGGDENTEAFF. The CDR3, as DNA: TGTGCCAGCACCGTGATCAGGGGAGGGGACGAGAACACTGAAGCTTTCTTT.

This clone was counted only a few times. The chain uses TRBV27 and TRBJ2-6; D is unresolved. The CDR3 runs 18 residues. Per the germline V gene, CDR1 is MNHEY and CDR2 is SMNVEV (reference sequence). Trimming cost V 3 bases and J 0 bases, with 15 bases left between them. The DNA of the CDR3 is TGTGCCAGCAGTTTTCAGGCTATTACTGCCTCTGGGGCCAACGTCCTGACTTTC. Amino acid sequence: CASSFQAITASGANVLTF.

This clone was found once. The chain combines TRBV7-8 with TRBJ1-5; D unresolved. V was shortened by 3 bases and J by 4 bases, with 13 bases between the two germline ends. Germline V lookup: CDR1 SGHVS, CDR2 FQNEAQ. The CDR3 length is 15 residues. CDR3 region: CASSLSFGGNQPQHF. The DNA for the CDR3 is TGTGCCAGCAGCTTGAGTTTCGGCGGGAATCAGCCCCAGCATTTT.

The chain has TRBV7-6 and TRBJ2-5, with TRBD1 identical over 9 bases. Germline V CDR1 and CDR2: SGHVS, FNYEAQ. V shed 0 bases, J shed 4 bases, and the junction held 6 bases outside the gene matches. The CDR3 length is 16 residues. The CDR3 loop reads CASSLAWTGEGETQYF. In DNA, the CDR3 is TGTGCCAGCAGCTTAGCGTGGACAGGGGAGGGAGAGACCCAGTACTTC.

This clone was counted only a few times. V gene TRBV30 combines with J gene TRBJ1-1; weak D call: TRBD1 (5 bases). This CDR3 contains 12 residues. Germline V CDR1 and CDR2: GTSNPN, SVGIG (reference sequence). V was shortened by 3 bases and J by 6 bases, with 11 bases between the two germline ends. The CDR3 DNA sequence: TGTGCCTGGAGCAGGGTGTTCGCTGAAGCTTTCTTT. Its translation: CAWSRVFAEAFF.

This clone is a singleton in its sample. The chain has TRBV6-6 and TRBJ1-1, with TRBD1 identical over 7 bases. Germline V gives CDR1 MNHNY, CDR2 SVGAGI (reference sequence). The CDR3 extends over 15 amino acids. Unmatched junction bases numbered 6, after V lost 4 bases and J lost 1 base. The CDR3 spells CASSSTGNPNTEAFF. The CDR3 DNA follows: TGTGCCAGCAGTTCGACAGGGAACCCGAACACTGAAGCTTTCTTT.

J is TRBJ1-2 and V is TRBV7-2; 9 nucleotides align to TRBD1. Germline trimming cut 3 bases from V and 8 bases from J; bases unmatched to any gene: 7. From germline, CDR1 is SGHTA and CDR2 FQGNSA. The CDR3 is 14 amino acids. In nucleotides, the CDR3 is TGTGCCAGCAGCTTCACAGGGGGCGCGGGCGGCTACACCTTC. Amino acids: CASSFTGGAGGYTF.

The rearrangement joins TRBV4-1 to TRBJ1-5, with 9 bases matching TRBD1. With 1 base clipped from V and 4 bases from J, the junction kept 8 bases outside the gene matches. The CDR3 runs to 17 residues. Germline CDR1 and CDR2: MGHRA and YSYEKL. This CDR3 reads CASSQGAGTGRNQPQHF. The CDR3 DNA reads TGCGCCAGCAGCCAAGGTGCTGGGACAGGGAGAAATCAGCCCCAGCATTTT.

This clone showed up just a few times. The V and J genes are TRBV28 and TRBJ1-5; tentative D call: TRBD1 (5 bases). V shed 3 bases and J shed 5 bases, with 11 bases lying between them. The CDR3 length is 14 residues. CDR1 and CDR2 (germline): MDHEN, SYDVKM. CDR3 sequence (DNA): TGTGCCAGCAGTTTCGCTGACAGAGATCAGCCCCAGCATTTT. This gives the protein CASSFADRDQPQHF.

The V call is TRBV5-4, the J call TRBJ2-2; TRBD2 might be the D (7 bases). CDR3 length: 15 residues. Trimming pared 4 bases from V and 3 bases from J, leaving 13 bases between. In germline, CDR1 is SGHNT, CDR2 YYREEE (reference sequence). The CDR3 is CASSTAGADTGELFF. The CDR3 DNA reads as TGTGCCAGCAGCACGGCGGGGGCCGACACCGGGGAGCTGTTTTTT.

The rearrangement links TRBV5-4 to TRBJ1-2; D is unclear. V lost 3 bases and J lost 1, with 16 bases in between. This CDR3 spans 16 amino acids. The germline gives CDR1 SGHNT, CDR2 YYREEE (reference sequence). The CDR3 nucleotides are TGTGCCAGCAGCTCGGAGTCCGGGAGAGTTAACTATGGCTACACCTTC. It specifies CASSSESGRVNYGYTF.

The chain employs TRBV19 and TRBJ1-1; D is possibly TRBD1 (5 bases). This CDR3 region has 15 residues. Germline-derived CDR1 and CDR2 are LNHDA and SQIVND (reference sequence). V was clipped by 1 base and J by 10 bases, with 19 bases between them. The CDR3 is CASSIVGDSLRGAFF. DNA for the CDR3: TGTGCCAGTAGTATAGTGGGGGACTCCCTACGGGGAGCTTTCTTT.

The chain has TRBV5-5 and TRBJ2-7; TRBD1 matches at 12 bases. Per the germline V gene, CDR1 is SGHKS and CDR2 is YYEKEE (reference sequence). V lost 0 bases to trimming and J lost 7 bases; unmatched junction nucleotides: 8. The CDR3 length is 16 residues. DNA of the CDR3: TGTGCCAGCAGCTTGGCATTGGGACAGGGGGCTGAGGAGCAGTACTTC. Translating gives CASSLALGQGAEEQYF.

This clone was seen only once. This sample also contains other DNA sequences that code for the same CDR3. The chain joins TRBV14 to TRBJ1-2, with a tentative D call TRBD1 (5 bases). The ends were cut back, 4 bases at V and 7 bases at J, with 10 bases in the middle. The CDR3 length is 12 residues. Germline assignment: CDR1 SGHDN and CDR2 FVKESK. The CDR3 reads CASSPDRAGYTF. The CDR3 coding sequence is TGTGCCAGCAGCCCCGACAGAGCTGGCTACACCTTC.

The chain carries TRBV6-6 and TRBJ2-7; possible D gene TRBD1, 5 bases. This CDR3 is built from 13 residues. In germline, CDR1 is MNHNY, CDR2 SVGAGI (reference sequence). V was pared by 2 bases and J by 5 bases, with 10 bases between. The CDR3 loop reads CASSYGPGNEQYF. In DNA, the CDR3 is TGTGCCAGCAGTTACGGTCCAGGGAACGAGCAGTACTTC.

The gene calls are TRBV7-8 and TRBJ1-6; possibly TRBD1 for D (5 bases). V lost 5 bases and J lost 7, with 15 bases in between. CDR3 length: 15 amino acids. Germline loops: CDR1 SGHVS, CDR2 FQNEAQ. The CDR3 coding sequence is TGTGCCAGCAGCGCCCTCTTCCGGGGGAATTCACCCCTCCACTTT. The encoded protein is CASSALFRGNSPLHF.

This chain joins TRBV5-1 and TRBJ2-1; 10 positions agree with TRBD2. The CDR3 is made up of 17 amino acids. V shed 3 bases and J 1 base; nucleotides not matched to a gene: 7. Germline values: CDR1 SGHRS, CDR2 YFSETQ. CDR3 in DNA: TGCGCCAGCAGCTCTCTAGCGGGAGATCGGTCCTACAATGAGCAGTTCTTC. Amino acids: CASSSLAGDRSYNEQFF.

The V call is TRBV5-6, the J call TRBJ2-7; D is possibly TRBD1 (7 bases). CDR1 and CDR2 from the germline V gene are SGHDT and YYEEEE. Trimming removed 4 bases at V and 1 base at J, with 15 bases between. This CDR3 is 15 amino acids long. CDR3 region: CASSTPQGGSYEQYF. In nucleotides, the CDR3 is TGTGCCAGCAGCACCCCTCAGGGGGGATCCTACGAGCAGTACTTC.

The rearrangement uses TRBV6-1 and TRBJ2-3, with TRBD2 identical over 8 bases. Germline values: CDR1 MNHNS, CDR2 SASEGT. Trimming took 0 bases from V and 0 from J; bases not matched to a gene: 8. This CDR3 spans 18 amino acids. The DNA of the CDR3 is TGTGCCAGCAGTGAAGCTAAGTTGCGGGGGGATAGCACAGATACGCAGTATTTT. Encoded protein: CASSEAKLRGDSTDTQYF.

This clone was observed a handful of times. The chain couples TRBV6-5 to TRBJ1-2, with TRBD1 matching over 7 bases. This CDR3 has 15 residues. V lost 0 bases and J lost 4; bases outside the gene matches: 5. Germline V gene data show CDR1 as MNHEY and CDR2 as SVGAGI. This CDR3 is CASSYSGGTVYGYTF. The CDR3 coding sequence is TGTGCCAGCAGTTACTCAGGGGGGACAGTCTATGGCTACACCTTC.

This clone was counted between two and nine times. The chain joins TRBV30 to TRBJ1-2, with D possibly matching TRBD1 (5 bases). CDR3 length: 13 residues. The germline V and J ends were trimmed by 2 bases and 3 bases, with 10 bases remaining between them. The germline V gene has CDR1 GTSNPN and CDR2 SVGIG (reference sequence). The CDR3 coding sequence is TGTGCCTGGAGTCCCCTGACAGACTATGGCTACACCTTC. This sequence encodes CAWSPLTDYGYTF.

The CDR3 here is CASSGVADTQYF. The CDR3 DNA follows: TGTGCCAGCTCGGGAGTTGCAGATACGCAGTATTTT. The chain combines TRBV2 with TRBJ2-3; possibly TRBD2 for D (6 bases). The CDR3 is made up of 12 amino acids. V was clipped by 8 bases and J by 4 bases, with 10 bases between them. From germline, CDR1 is SNHLY and CDR2 FYNNEI.

The chain is built from TRBV19 and TRBJ1-1; D unresolved. Trimming stripped 3 bases from V and 10 bases from J, with 18 bases between. This CDR3 spans 14 amino acids. CDR1 and CDR2 (germline): LNHDA, SQIVND (reference sequence). The CDR3 DNA follows: TGTGCCAGTAGTATCGACGGTCGGGGTTTGCGAGCTTTCTTT. Translation: CASSIDGRGLRAFF.